Listed below are T cell receptor beta chains from one sample, sequenced in a study of PD-L1 blockade in urothelial cancer. Method: immunoSEQ multiplex PCR; TCRdb's copy keeps in-frame clones and lacks some. The sample shows around 38,000 clones, about 88% of them seen only once. The material was PBMCs, obtained around atezolizumab (anti-PD-L1) treatment. Source of these receptors: a man in his sixties with urothelial cancer. Both conserved end residues are part of each CDR3. A D gene is named only where the DNA matches it firmly. Clone size is shown for a subset of rows, as once, few, many or a class of expanded clone.

V	D	J	size	CDR3	DNA
TRBV7-2	-	TRBJ2-5	-	CASSLEAAGGTQYF	TGTGCCAGCAGCTTAGAGGCGGCCGGCGGGACCCAGTACTTC
TRBV19	TRBD1	TRBJ2-6	once	CASSATGGSRGANVLTF	TGTGCCAGTAGTGCTACAGGGGGGTCTAGGGGGGCCAACGTCCTGACTTTC
TRBV6-5	-	TRBJ2-7	-	CASSYSSSTVYEQYF	TGTGCCAGCAGTTACTCGTCGAGTACAGTCTACGAGCAGTACTTC
TRBV6-6	-	TRBJ1-6	-	CASSPTGSSYNSPLHF	TGTGCCAGCAGTCCAACAGGGAGCTCCTATAATTCACCCCTCCACTTT
TRBV15	-	TRBJ1-2	-	CATSSKKAEFHGYTF	TGTGCCACCAGCAGTAAGAAAGCTGAATTCCATGGCTACACCTTC
TRBV29-1	-	TRBJ1-2	-	CSVEGGTF	TGCAGCGTTGAGGGGGGCACCTTC
TRBV30	TRBD2	TRBJ2-1	-	CAWSVGLAGGRNEQFF	TGTGCCTGGAGTGTGGGACTAGCGGGGGGCCGTAATGAGCAGTTCTTC
TRBV9	-	TRBJ2-1	few	CASSAITGTGEQFF	TGTGCCAGCAGCGCGATAACAGGGACGGGTGAGCAGTTCTTC
TRBV30	-	TRBJ1-2	-	CAWTQTAGLNYGYTF	TGTGCCTGGACCCAGACGGCCGGACTTAACTATGGCTACACCTTC
TRBV2	TRBD2	TRBJ2-1	-	CASSSTSGARNEQFF	TGTGCCAGCAGTTCGACTAGCGGGGCACGCAATGAGCAGTTCTTC
TRBV7-9	TRBD1	TRBJ2-5	-	CASSPTGGGRQETQYF	TGTGCCAGCAGCCCTACAGGGGGTGGGCGTCAAGAGACCCAGTACTTC
TRBV19	-	TRBJ2-1	once	CASRNRGAGHEQFF	TGTGCCAGTAGGAACCGGGGTGCGGGTCATGAGCAGTTCTTC
TRBV30	TRBD1	TRBJ1-2	-	CAWSSIGTGGLGYGYTF	TGTGCCTGGAGTTCCATCGGGACAGGGGGTCTCGGTTATGGCTACACCTTC
TRBV7-8	-	TRBJ1-1	-	CASSPSTGPAGTEAFF	TGTGCCAGCAGCCCCTCAACAGGCCCCGCCGGCACTGAAGCTTTCTTT
TRBV7-6	TRBD1	TRBJ1-2	-	CASSLRTGDGYTF	TGTGCCAGCAGCCTCCGGACAGGGGATGGCTACACCTTC
TRBV6-5	-	TRBJ2-7	-	CASLSGLYEQYF	TGTGCCAGCCTAAGCGGCTTATACGAGCAGTACTTC
TRBV6-6	TRBD1	TRBJ1-1	-	CASITGQANTEAFF	TGTGCCAGCATTACGGGACAGGCGAACACTGAAGCTTTCTTT
TRBV30	TRBD1	TRBJ1-5	once	CAWSPRGQGARDNQPQHF	TGTGCCTGGAGCCCTCGCGGGCAGGGGGCGAGGGACAATCAGCCCCAGCATTTT
TRBV6-1	TRBD1	TRBJ2-5	few	CASSVELGTGVETQYF	TGTGCCAGCAGTGTGGAGCTCGGGACAGGTGTGGAGACCCAGTACTTC
TRBV25-1	-	TRBJ2-2	-	CASSAVGELFF	TGTGCCAGCAGTGCGGTCGGGGAGCTGTTTTTT
TRBV27	-	TRBJ1-5	-	CASSGGGTKQPQHF	TGTGCCAGCAGTGGGGGAGGGACAAAGCAGCCCCAGCATTTT
TRBV6-5	TRBD1	TRBJ1-4	-	CASSYSTGSSEKLFF	TGTGCCAGCAGTTACTCGACAGGGTCCAGCGAAAAACTGTTTTTT
TRBV2	TRBD1	TRBJ2-2	-	CASSALTGFAGELFF	TGTGCCAGCAGCGCCCTGACAGGGTTTGCCGGGGAGCTGTTTTTT
TRBV23-1	TRBD2	TRBJ2-1	-	CASSHLGRGLEGGSYNEQFF	TGCGCCAGCAGTCACCTCGGACGGGGACTAGAGGGGGGCTCCTACAATGAGCAGTTCTTC
TRBV29-1	-	TRBJ1-1	-	CSVVRGQGGTEAFF	TGCAGCGTTGTAAGAGGCCAGGGAGGCACTGAAGCTTTCTTT